This TCR beta chain was sequenced during a study of regulatory T cells in long-lasting Graves disease. The CDR3 contains 15 residues. Trimming stripped 1 base from V and 3 bases from J, with 13 bases between. In germline, CDR1 is LGHDT, CDR2 YNNKEL (reference sequence). Time point here: newly diagnosed GD, antithyroid drugs for less than 3 months. From PBMCs, RNA was extracted and then used to make the TCR library. Arm-PCR with iRepertoire HTBI primers amplified the CDR3 regions for these TCR beta libraries. TCRdb re-derived calls from the multiplex PCR reads in MiXCR, one entry per CDR3 protein. The sample lists roughly 410,000 distinct CDR3 sequences; approximately 16% were seen once. This sample also appeared in a second study, on T cells in Graves' hyperthyroidism and ophthalmopathy.

The clonotype originates from a woman between 40 and 50 years old with Graves disease. Here the sequenced sample was peripheral blood mononuclear cells (PBMCs), taken at new diagnosis, from a patient treated with antithyroid drugs. J is TRBJ2-7 and V is TRBV3-1, with TRBD1 as a possible D gene (6 bases). CDR3 region: CASSQAVYRVYEQYF. The DNA of the CDR3 is TGTGCCAGCAGCCAAGCTGTTTACAGGGTCTACGAGCAGTACTTC.